This T cell receptor (beta chain) stems from a study of blood T cell repertoires in COVID-19. Original analysis: Amplified reference gene primers provided the basis for estimating nucleated cell counts. Some clones are missing from TCRdb's copy, which holds only in-frame ones; the method was immunoSEQ multiplex PCR. The V and J calls and the clone size are those of that table, but D and trimming were determined from the DNA. This table has 200,000 to 250,000 clones, 86% appearing once. Each recovered donor of Cohort 3 presented with two negative PCRs, clearance, or symptom resolution. Germline CDR1 and CDR2: KGHDR and SFDVKD. The junction had 9 bases not matched to a gene; V was cut back by 4 bases and J by 9 bases. The CDR3 covers 15 residues.

The gene calls are TRBV24-1 and TRBJ2-1; TRBD1 agrees at 9 bases. Sequencing used PBMCs or T cells enriched from blood (not recorded which). This receptor was obtained from a woman aged 50 to 65 who had recovered from COVID-19. CDR3 coding DNA: TGTGCCACCAGTGACCCTTTGGGGACAGGGAGTGAGCAGTTCTTC. Its translation: CATSDPLGTGSEQFF.